The 28 T cell receptor beta chains below all came from one sample that was sequenced in a study of cytomegalovirus exposure and HLA in healthy donors. It was with 60 Vbeta and 13 Jbeta primers that the PCR ran. Assay used: immunoSEQ multiplex PCR; TCRdb lists only in-frame clones, some missing. Of around 190,000 clones in the sample, roughly 72% were seen once. Sample: PBMCs. These receptors all stem from a young man in good health and CMV-seronegative.

The rearrangement uses TRBV5-1 and TRBJ2-3; TRBD1 matches 7 bases. The CDR3 sequence is 15 residues long. V trimming: 3 bases; J trimming: 6 bases; junction bases outside the gene matches: 10. CDR1 and CDR2 (germline): SGHRS, YFSETQ. The CDR3 region has the DNA TGCGCCAGCAGCTCTGGACAGGCGATTTCTGATACGCAGTATTTT. It codes for CASSSGQAISDTQYF.

The chain employs TRBV25-1 and TRBJ2-7, with D possibly TRBD1 on 6 matching bases. The CDR3 covers 14 residues. V shed 4 bases and J shed 9 bases, with 19 bases lying between them. Germline CDR1 MGHDK, CDR2 SYGVNS. CDR3: CASSGFTGRARQYF. CDR3 DNA: TGTGCCAGCAGTGGATTTACAGGGCGGGCAAGGCAGTACTTC.

The rearrangement joins TRBV10-2 to TRBJ2-5, with 9 bases aligning to TRBD2. Trimming cost V 2 bases and J 1 base; bases outside gene matches: 5. The germline gives CDR1 WSHSY, CDR2 SAAADI. This CDR3 region has 16 residues. The CDR3 DNA sequence: TGCGCCAGCAGTGAGATCGGGACTAGCATCCAAGAGACCCAGTACTTC. Its translation: CASSEIGTSIQETQYF.

The CDR3 nucleotides read TGTGCCAGTAGTGTGTCGGCAATCGGGGAGCAGTACTTC. Translated, it gives CASSVSAIGEQYF. The chain joins TRBV19 to TRBJ2-7, with D hard to call. Germline V gene lookup returns CDR1 LNHDA and CDR2 SQIVND (reference sequence). The CDR3 extends over 13 amino acids. Trimming cost V 5 bases and J 7 bases, with 15 bases left between them.

This clone turned up a few times. This chain links TRBV5-8 with TRBJ1-1; no clear D gene. Germline CDR1 reads SGHTS; CDR2 reads YDEGEE. CDR3 size: 13 residues. The V end was cut by 4 bases, the J end by 1 base, with 8 bases between. The CDR3 region has the DNA TGTGCCAGCAGCATACAGAGGAACACTGAAGCTTTCTTT. Translation: CASSIQRNTEAFF.

This clone was seen more than once but under ten times. This rearrangement joins TRBV6-6 to TRBJ1-4; 10 nucleotides align to TRBD1. The CDR3 is 13 amino acids. Looked up from germline, CDR1 is MNHNY and CDR2 is SVGAGI (reference sequence). The ends lost 8 bases at V and 7 bases at J; junction bases unmatched: 4. The DNA of the CDR3 is TGTGCCAGCCGGCGGACAGGGGGTGAAAAACTGTTTTTT. Residues: CASRRTGGEKLFF.

The gene calls are TRBV10-3 and TRBJ1-1, with TRBD1 matching 8 bases. CDR1 ENHRY and CDR2 SYGVKD come from the germline V gene. This CDR3 is built from 13 residues. J lost 3 bases, V lost 11 bases, and 8 bases had no gene match. The CDR3 bases are TGTGCCCTCACACAGGGGGAGTACACTGAAGCTTTCTTT. This codes for CALTQGEYTEAFF.

This rearrangement joins TRBV5-4 to TRBJ2-7; D possibly corresponds to TRBD2 (5 bases). Trimming removed 4 bases at V and 0 bases at J, with 11 bases between. Per the germline V gene, CDR1 is SGHNT and CDR2 is YYREEE (reference sequence). This CDR3 spans 14 amino acids. Written as DNA, the CDR3 is TGTGCCAGCAGCGATAGCGTATACTCCTACGAGCAGTACTTC. This encodes CASSDSVYSYEQYF.

The V gene is TRBV29-1, the J gene TRBJ2-3, with no clear D. CDR1 is SQVTM, CDR2 ANQGSEA, per germline. The CDR3 has 10 residues. V lost 6 bases, J lost 6 bases, and 7 bases lay in between. The CDR3 here is CSVDTDTQYF. The CDR3 DNA is TGCAGCGTCGACACGGATACGCAGTATTTT.

The chain couples TRBV6-1 to TRBJ1-1; D is possibly TRBD1 (6 bases). CDR1 is MNHNS, CDR2 SASEGT, per germline. CDR3 length: 15 residues. The ends were cut back, 6 bases at V and 5 bases at J, with 19 bases in the middle. The CDR3 nucleotides are TGTGCCAGCAGGGGGGGGATGGGGGCTAGAACTGAAGCTTTCTTT. Translated, it gives CASRGGMGARTEAFF.

The genes are TRBV5-1 and TRBJ2-7, with a tentative D call TRBD1 (6 bases). From germline, CDR1 is SGHRS and CDR2 YFSETQ. V was cut by 2 bases and J by 7 bases, with 7 bases left in between. The CDR3 consists of 11 residues. The chain's CDR3 is CASSFQGEQYF. The CDR3 coding sequence is TGCGCCAGCAGCTTCCAGGGGGAGCAGTACTTC.

The chain combines TRBV29-1 with TRBJ1-2; 9 nucleotides match TRBD1. Germline V gene data show CDR1 as SQVTM and CDR2 as ANQGSEA. CDR3 length: 13 residues. V lost 7 bases to trimming and J lost 6 bases; unmatched junction nucleotides: 9. The CDR3 loop is CSARDREMDGYTF. The CDR3 region has the DNA TGCAGCGCACGGGACAGGGAGATGGATGGCTACACCTTC. The variable domain in full, with the rest retrieved from reference TRBV29-1 and TRBJ1-2, is SAVISQKPSRDICQRGTSLTIQCQVDSQVTMMFWYRQQPGQSLTLIATANQGSEATYESGFVIDKFPISRPNLTFSTLTVSNMSPEDSSIYLCSARDREMDGYTFGSGTRLTVV.

The V call is TRBV11-2, the J call TRBJ1-1; 7 positions agree with TRBD1. This CDR3 spans 17 amino acids. J gave up 3 bases and V 1 base, and 11 bases lay outside the gene matches. Germline CDR1 SGHAT, CDR2 FQNNGV. The CDR3 nucleotides are TGTGCCAGCAGCTTAGGCAGGGGGTCGATTTCGGACACTGAAGCTTTCTTT. It specifies CASSLGRGSISDTEAFF. Complete variable domain (other parts from reference TRBV11-2 and TRBJ1-1): EAGVAQSPRYKIIEKRQSVAFWCNPISGHATLYWYQQILGQGPKLLIQFQNNGVVDDSQLPKDRFSAERLKGVDSTLKIQPAKLEDSAVYLCASSLGRGSISDTEAFFGQGTRLTVV.

The chain combines TRBV27 with TRBJ2-1; TRBD2 agrees at 7 bases. The V gene's germline CDR1 is MNHEY and CDR2 SMNVEV (reference sequence). The CDR3 has 14 amino acids. Trimming at V came to 2 bases and at J to 7 bases, leaving 5 bases not matched to a gene. CDR3 residues: CASSLGLAENEQFF. For the CDR3, the DNA is TGTGCCAGCAGTTTAGGGCTAGCGGAAAATGAGCAGTTCTTC.

This clone was seen a single time. The chain employs TRBV5-1 and TRBJ2-3; D gene ambiguous. Germline-derived CDR1 and CDR2 are SGHRS and YFSETQ. The CDR3 runs 13 residues. Trimming took off 5 bases at V and 2 bases at J, with 9 bases between the two ends. The CDR3 loop reads CASRTSTTDTQYF. DNA for the CDR3: TGCGCCAGCAGGACTTCGACCACAGATACGCAGTATTTT. The variable domain in full, with the rest retrieved from reference TRBV5-1 and TRBJ2-3, is KAGVTQTPRYLIKTRGQQVTLSCSPISGHRSVSWYQQTPGQGLQFLFEYFSETQRNKGNFPGRFSGRQFSNSRSEMNVSTLELGDSALYLCASRTSTTDTQYFGPGTRLTVL.

In nucleotides, the CDR3 is TGTGCCAGTAGTTCACCTTCCGGGACTAGCGGGATCGGCACAGATACGCAGTATTTT. It specifies CASSSPSGTSGIGTDTQYF. The gene calls are TRBV19 and TRBJ2-3; 13 bases map to TRBD2. Germline V gene sequence: CDR1 LNHDA, CDR2 SQIVND (reference sequence). V gave up 5 bases and J gave up 1 base; unmatched junction bases: 12. The CDR3 is made up of 19 amino acids.

This clone was observed a single time. CDR3: CASSQADVGQNYEQYF. CDR3 coding DNA: TGTGCCAGCAGCCAAGCGGATGTGGGGCAGAACTACGAGCAGTACTTC. The rearrangement joins TRBV4-2 to TRBJ2-7, with TRBD1 as a possible D gene (5 bases). The CDR3 is 16 amino acids. CDR1 is LGHNA, CDR2 YNFKEQ, per germline. The germline V and J ends were trimmed by 1 base and 3 bases, with 16 bases remaining between them.

This clone was seen a single time. This rearrangement joins TRBV5-1 to TRBJ2-7; a possible D gene is TRBD1 (6 bases). Germline V gene lookup returns CDR1 SGHRS and CDR2 YFSETQ. The CDR3 has 15 residues. V was cut by 4 bases and J by 0 bases, with 14 bases left in between. CDR3 in DNA: TGCGCCAGCAGCACTGAGGGGGTGTACTCCTACGAGCAGTACTTC. It is translated as CASSTEGVYSYEQYF. Full variable domain (remainder filled in from reference TRBV5-1 and TRBJ2-7): KAGVTQTPRYLIKTRGQQVTLSCSPISGHRSVSWYQQTPGQGLQFLFEYFSETQRNKGNFPGRFSGRQFSNSRSEMNVSTLELGDSALYLCASSTEGVYSYEQYFGPGTRLTVT.

V gene TRBV12-1 combines with J gene TRBJ1-1. TRBV12-1 represents a pseudogene. The CDR3 has 12 amino acids. The CDR3 here is CAADGEWAEAFF. DNA of the CDR3: TGTGCCGCGGATGGGGAGTGGGCTGAAGCTTTCTTT.

This chain links TRBV9 with TRBJ2-1; D call uncertain. CDR3 length: 12 amino acids. Trimming cost V 2 bases and J 10 bases, with 10 bases left between them. CDR1 SGDLS and CDR2 YYNGEE come from the germline V gene. The CDR3 coding sequence is TGTGCCAGCAGCGTTACCGGGTGGGAGCAGTTCTTC. Its translation is CASSVTGWEQFF.

As DNA, the CDR3 is TGTGCCACCAGCAGAGATCGATCGGTCGAGCAGTACTTC. Translating gives CATSRDRSVEQYF. The chain recombines TRBV15 with TRBJ2-5; D gene unclear. TRBJ2-7 matches the DNA end more closely, so the J call is doubtful. CDR3 length equals 13 residues. Germline CDR1 reads LNHNV; CDR2 reads YYDKDF (reference sequence).

This clone was detected once. This chain joins TRBV29-1 and TRBJ2-5, with 10 bases that match TRBD1. With 7 bases clipped from V and 6 bases from J, the junction kept 5 bases outside the gene matches. The germline CDR1 and CDR2 sequences are SQVTM and ANQGSEA. The CDR3 consists of 12 residues. The CDR3: CSGQGQGQTQYF. The CDR3, as DNA: TGCAGCGGGCAGGGACAGGGGCAGACCCAGTACTTC.

The chain employs TRBV5-3 and TRBJ2-3; 7 bases fit TRBD1. TRBV5-3 is an ORF; its function is uncertain. The CDR3 length is 16 residues. V trimming: 4 bases; J trimming: 3 bases; junction bases outside the gene matches: 11. Here the CDR3 DNA reads TGTGCCAGAAGCACCCGCAGCGACAGGGCAACAGATACGCAGTATTTT. Its translation is CARSTRSDRATDTQYF.

This clone has more than one count but fewer than ten. The rearrangement joins TRBV2 to TRBJ1-5; the D gene is possibly TRBD1 (5 bases). Germline V gene data show CDR1 as SNHLY and CDR2 as FYNNEI. V lost 4 bases, J lost 2 bases, and 9 bases lay in between. The CDR3 length is 14 residues. CDR3 sequence reads: CASSVGGGNQPQHF. The CDR3 bases are TGTGCCAGCAGTGTCGGGGGTGGCAATCAGCCCCAGCATTTT. The whole variable domain, remainder taken from reference TRBV2 and TRBJ1-5, is EPEVTQTPSHQVTQMGQEVILRCVPISNHLYFYWYRQILGQKVEFLVSFYNNEISEKSEIFDDQFSVERPDGSNFTLKIRSTKLEDSAMYFCASSVGGGNQPQHFGDGTRLSIL.

The CDR3 DNA reads TGTGCCAGCAGCCCCGGACAGGGGGGTAGAGACGAGCAGTACTTC. It is translated as CASSPGQGGRDEQYF. V and J are TRBV13 and TRBJ2-7; 10 positions match TRBD1. Germline assignment: CDR1 PRHDT and CDR2 FYEKMQ (reference sequence). Trimming cost V 5 bases and J 5 bases; bases outside gene matches: 9. This CDR3 contains 15 residues.

The chain is built from TRBV28 and TRBJ2-5; TRBD2 agrees at 7 bases. V was clipped by 3 bases and J by 2 bases; unmatched bases: 12. Germline-derived CDR1 and CDR2 are MDHEN and SYDVKM. The CDR3 extends over 17 amino acids. The CDR3 bases are TGTGCCAGCAGTTTTGGGCTGGGGAGGGGCCCACAAGAGACCCAGTACTTC. Amino acids: CASSFGLGRGPQETQYF. The full variable domain, in which reference TRBV28 and TRBJ2-5 provide the parts outside the CDR3, is DVKVTQSSRYLVKRTGEKVFLECVQDMDHENMFWYRQDPGLGLRLIYFSYDVKMKEKGDIPEGYSVSREKKERFSLILESASTNQTSMYLCASSFGLGRGPQETQYFGPGTRLLVL.

Comments on this clone: Germline is not matched at one junction end, which may reflect a read error. J is TRBJ2-1 and V is TRBV27; D perhaps matches TRBD2 (6 bases). Germline V gives CDR1 MNHEY, CDR2 SMNVEV (reference sequence). The CDR3 extends over 18 amino acids. CDR3 residues: CASRLLGMTRGAVNEQFF. The CDR3 DNA reads TGTGCCAGCAGGTTATTGGGAATGACTAGAGGGGCAGTCAATGAGCAGTTCTTC.

V gene TRBV29-1 combines with J gene TRBJ1-4; D gene uncertain. This CDR3 spans 14 amino acids. Trimming took 3 bases from V and 2 from J, leaving 10 bases between them. CDR1 is SQVTM and CDR2 is ANQGSEA in the germline V gene. CDR3 nucleotides: TGCAGCGTTGAGACCTCGGGGACTAATGAAAAACTGTTTTTT. Translating gives CSVETSGTNEKLFF. Together with reference TRBV29-1 and TRBJ1-4, the CDR3 gives the full variable domain: SAVISQKPSRDICQRGTSLTIQCQVDSQVTMMFWYRQQPGQSLTLIATANQGSEATYESGFVIDKFPISRPNLTFSTLTVSNMSPEDSSIYLCSVETSGTNEKLFFGSGTQLSVL.